These T cell receptor beta chains were read from a single sample in a study of post-analysis software for immune sequencing data. TCRdb ran MiXCR on the PCR reads and lists one entry per CDR3 protein. The sample lists approximately 460,000 distinct CDR3 sequences, roughly 45% occurring once. Sequenced material: blood. The origin of the receptors is a girl aged 5-17 years with multiple sclerosis. Each CDR3 is given with its conserved first and last residue. A D gene is named only where the DNA matches it firmly. Only part of the rows carry a size: once, few, many, or a class if the clone is expanded.

size,V,D,J,DNA,CDR3
NA,TRBV12-3/TRBV12-4,NA,TRBJ2-1,TGTGCCACCCACTTATACAATGAGCAGTTCTTC,CATHLYNEQFF
few,TRBV29-1,NA,TRBJ1-2,TGCAGCGTTGAGGCGGACAAGGGAAACTATGGCTACACCTTC,CSVEADKGNYGYTF
NA,TRBV12-3/TRBV12-4,NA,TRBJ1-2,TGTGCCAGCAGTCCCCGTCCCCGGACACCTTTTAACTATGGCTACACCTTC,CASSPRPRTPFNYGYTF
NA,TRBV6-6,TRBD2,TRBJ2-1,TGTGCCTGCAGAGGACTAGCGGGGCGCTCCTACAATGAGCAGTTCTTC,CACRGLAGRSYNEQFF
NA,TRBV28,NA,TRBJ2-7,TGTGCCAGCAGTTTATCCGCGGGTTACGAGCAGTACTTC,CASSLSAGYEQYF
NA,TRBV18,NA,TRBJ1-5,TGTGCCAGCTCACCAACGGGGGACATTCAGCCCCAGCATTTT,CASSPTGDIQPQHF
NA,TRBV7-3,TRBD2,TRBJ2-1,TGTGCCAGCAGCGGGACTAGTCCCTACAATGAGCAGTTCTTC,CASSGTSPYNEQFF
NA,TRBV20-1,NA,TRBJ2-7,TGCAGTGCTAGAGCCCTCCAGGCCTACGAGCAGTACTTC,CSARALQAYEQYF
NA,TRBV7-2,TRBD1,TRBJ2-4,TGTGCCAGCAGCTTGAGGACAGGTGACGCCAAAAACATTCAGTACTTC,CASSLRTGDAKNIQYF
NA,TRBV5-6,NA,TRBJ2-5,TGTGCCAGCAGCTTGGGGACACCTCAAGAGACCCAGTACTTC,CASSLGTPQETQYF
few,TRBV6-6,NA,TRBJ1-5,TGTGCCAGCAGTTACGTTCCGGCGACTAGGAGCAATCAGCCCCAGCATTTT,CASSYVPATRSNQPQHF
NA,TRBV7-2,NA,TRBJ2-7,TGTGCCAGCAGCTTAGCGTCAGGGGAGGCCCCTCGGGACGAGCAGTACTTC,CASSLASGEAPRDEQYF
once,TRBV12-3/TRBV12-4,TRBD1,TRBJ2-7,TGTGCCAGCAGTGCATCCGGGACAGGGGTCTACGAGCAGTACTTC,CASSASGTGVYEQYF
NA,TRBV12-3/TRBV12-4,NA,TRBJ1-1,TGTGCCAGCACCTTACAGGGTTTGAACACTGAAGCTTTCTTT,CASTLQGLNTEAFF
NA,TRBV29-1,NA,TRBJ1-1,TGCAGCGTCTATAAGTCAGCGAACACTGAAGCTTTCTTT,CSVYKSANTEAFF
NA,TRBV7-9,NA,TRBJ2-3,TGTGCCAGCAGCTTAACACCTCGCCCCACAGATACGCAGTATTTT,CASSLTPRPTDTQYF
few,TRBV7-3,TRBD2,TRBJ2-1,TGTGCCAGCAGCATAGGACTAGCGGGAGACAATGAGCAGTTCTTC,CASSIGLAGDNEQFF
few,TRBV21-1,NA,TRBJ1-6,TGTGCCAGCAGTAAAGCCTGGGACAGGGTCAATTCACCCCTCCACTTT,CASSKAWDRVNSPLHF
NA,TRBV4-1,NA,TRBJ1-6,TGCGCCAGCAGCCAAGAGAAGTCAAATTCACCCCTCCACTTT,CASSQEKSNSPLHF
NA,TRBV4-1,TRBD2,TRBJ2-7,TGCGCCAGCAGCCAAGATAACGGCGGCGGGAGCTGGTCCTACGAGCAGTACTTC,CASSQDNGGGSWSYEQYF
NA,TRBV20-1,NA,TRBJ2-5,TGCAGTGCAAAGGACACGGAAGAGACCCAGTACTTC,CSAKDTEETQYF
NA,TRBV5-5,TRBD1,TRBJ2-1,TGTGCCAGCAGCTCCCCGTTCCGGGACAGATACAATGAGCAGTTCTTC,CASSSPFRDRYNEQFF
few,TRBV18,TRBD1,TRBJ2-7,TGTGCCAGCTCCTACCGGGACAGGGCCCCCTACGAGCAGTACTTC,CASSYRDRAPYEQYF
NA,TRBV5-1,NA,TRBJ1-2,TGCGCCAGCAACCCTGGGACGGGAAACTATGGCTACACCTTC,CASNPGTGNYGYTF
few,TRBV28,TRBD1,TRBJ1-2,TGTGCCAGCAGTTTATGGGGGGACAGCACTAACTATGGCTACACCTTC,CASSLWGDSTNYGYTF
many,TRBV12-3/TRBV12-4,TRBD2,TRBJ2-1,TGTGCCAGCAGAACAGGGACTAGCGGGAGGGTGGGTCAGTTCTTC,CASRTGTSGRVGQFF
NA,TRBV18,NA,TRBJ1-5,TGTGCCAGCTCACCACGTAGTTCAGGGAGCCAGCCCCAGCATTTT,CASSPRSSGSQPQHF
NA,TRBV7-9,TRBD2,TRBJ2-3,TGTGCCAGCAGCCCCTTAAAGGTCCTAGCGGGCAACACAGATACGCAGTATTTT,CASSPLKVLAGNTDTQYF
NA,TRBV4-1,NA,TRBJ1-2,TGCGCCAGCAGCCAGCCGGGGACCCCGAGGGCCTATGGCTACACCTTC,CASSQPGTPRAYGYTF
NA,TRBV28,TRBD2,TRBJ2-7,TGTGCCAGCAGTCTCCGACCGGGACTAGCGGGAACCTACGAGCAGTACTTC,CASSLRPGLAGTYEQYF
NA,TRBV5-6,NA,TRBJ2-1,TGTGCCGGCAGCCTAAACAATGAGCAGTTCTTC,CAGSLNNEQFF
few,TRBV20-1,TRBD1,TRBJ2-7,TGCAGTGCTAGTCCGGGACAGGGGAACAACGAGCAGTACTTC,CSASPGQGNNEQYF
NA,TRBV20-1,NA,TRBJ1-5,TGCAGTGCTAGGGCAGAAAGATATCAGCCCCAGCATTTT,CSARAERYQPQHF
NA,TRBV6-2/TRBV6-3,NA,TRBJ2-7,TGTGCCAGCACCTCAGGGCGGTTCGTCTCCTACGAGCAGTACTTC,CASTSGRFVSYEQYF
NA,TRBV14,TRBD2,TRBJ2-5,TGTGCCAGCAGCAGACGCGGGAGTCTCACAGAGACCCAGTACTTC,CASSRRGSLTETQYF
NA,TRBV10-3,TRBD1,TRBJ2-1,TGTGCCATCAGTCCGACAGGGTCGGTCAATGAGCAGTTCTTC,CAISPTGSVNEQFF
few,TRBV6-6,TRBD2,TRBJ2-4,TGTGCCAGCAGTTACGGACTAGCGGGAGCCGTAAAAAACATTCAGTACTTC,CASSYGLAGAVKNIQYF
NA,TRBV20-1,NA,TRBJ1-2,TGCAGTGCTAGGGAGAGGGGGGATGGCTACACCTTC,CSARERGDGYTF